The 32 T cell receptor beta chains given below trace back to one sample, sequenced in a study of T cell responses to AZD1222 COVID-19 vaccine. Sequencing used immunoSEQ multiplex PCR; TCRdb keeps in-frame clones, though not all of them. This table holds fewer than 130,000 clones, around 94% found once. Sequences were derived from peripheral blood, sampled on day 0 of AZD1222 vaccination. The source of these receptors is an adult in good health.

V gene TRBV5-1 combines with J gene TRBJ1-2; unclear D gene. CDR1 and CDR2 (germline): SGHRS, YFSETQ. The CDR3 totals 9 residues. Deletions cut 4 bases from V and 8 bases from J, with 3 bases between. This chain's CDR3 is CASSLGYTF. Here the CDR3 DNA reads TGCGCCAGCAGCCTCGGCTACACCTTC.

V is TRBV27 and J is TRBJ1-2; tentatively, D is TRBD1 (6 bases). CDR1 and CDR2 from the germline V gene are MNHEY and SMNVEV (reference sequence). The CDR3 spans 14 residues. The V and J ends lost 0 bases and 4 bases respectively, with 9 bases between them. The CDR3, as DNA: TGTGCCAGCAGTTTATCAGGGGGAGGCTATGGCTACACCTTC. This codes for CASSLSGGGYGYTF.

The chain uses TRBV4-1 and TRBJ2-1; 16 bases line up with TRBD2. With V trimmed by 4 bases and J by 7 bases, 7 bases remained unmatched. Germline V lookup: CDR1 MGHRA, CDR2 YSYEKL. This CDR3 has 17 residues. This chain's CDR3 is CASSPGLAGGPGNEQFF. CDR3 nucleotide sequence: TGCGCCAGCAGCCCGGGACTAGCGGGAGGGCCAGGGAATGAGCAGTTCTTC.

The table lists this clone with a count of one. CDR3 in amino acids: CSVLGGWGTRFYGYTF. The CDR3 nucleotides are TGCAGCGTCTTAGGAGGGTGGGGCACTAGATTCTATGGCTACACCTTC. V gene TRBV29-1 combines with J gene TRBJ1-2, with D perhaps matching TRBD1 (5 bases). Germline V gene data show CDR1 as SQVTM and CDR2 as ANQGSEA. Trimming removed 6 bases from V and 4 bases from J, with 24 bases in between. CDR3 length equals 16 residues.

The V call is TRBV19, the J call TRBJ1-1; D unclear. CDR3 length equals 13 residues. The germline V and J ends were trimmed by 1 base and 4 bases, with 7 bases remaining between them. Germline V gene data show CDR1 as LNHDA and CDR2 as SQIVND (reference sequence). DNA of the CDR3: TGTGCCAGTAGTATAGGGGCTAGCACTGAAGCTTTCTTT. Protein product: CASSIGASTEAFF.

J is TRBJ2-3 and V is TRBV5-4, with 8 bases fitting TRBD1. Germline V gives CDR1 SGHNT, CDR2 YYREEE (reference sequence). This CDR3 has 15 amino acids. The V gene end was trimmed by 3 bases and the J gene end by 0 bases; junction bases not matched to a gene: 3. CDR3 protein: CASSYGTGSTDTQYF. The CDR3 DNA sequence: TGTGCCAGCAGCTATGGGACAGGCAGCACAGATACGCAGTATTTT.

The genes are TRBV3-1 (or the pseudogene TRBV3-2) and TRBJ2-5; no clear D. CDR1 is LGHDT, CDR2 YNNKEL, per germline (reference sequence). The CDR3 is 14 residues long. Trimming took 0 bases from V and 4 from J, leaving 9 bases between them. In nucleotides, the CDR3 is TGTGCCAGCAGCCAAGATCTATCGGGAGAGACCCAGTACTTC. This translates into CASSQDLSGETQYF.

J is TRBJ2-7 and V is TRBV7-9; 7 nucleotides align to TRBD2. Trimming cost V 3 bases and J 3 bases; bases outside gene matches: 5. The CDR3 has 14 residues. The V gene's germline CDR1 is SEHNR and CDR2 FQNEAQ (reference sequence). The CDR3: CASSFLGGIYEQYF. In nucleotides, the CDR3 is TGTGCCAGCAGCTTCCTGGGGGGGATCTACGAGCAGTACTTC. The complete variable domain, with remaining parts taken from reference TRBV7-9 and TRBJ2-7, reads DTGVSQNPRHKITKRGQNVTFRCDPISEHNRLYWYRQTLGQGPEFLTYFQNEAQLEKSRLLSDRFSAERPKGSFSTLEIQRTEQGDSAMYLCASSFLGGIYEQYFGPGTRLTVT.

In DNA, the CDR3 is TGTGCCAGCAGCCCGCGACTCGAGGTCCTCGAGCAGTACTTC. It translates to CASSPRLEVLEQYF. The chain is built from TRBV7-2 and TRBJ2-7, with D unclear. Trimming took 5 bases from V and 6 from J, leaving 17 bases between them. Germline assignment: CDR1 SGHTA and CDR2 FQGNSA. The CDR3 is made up of 14 amino acids.

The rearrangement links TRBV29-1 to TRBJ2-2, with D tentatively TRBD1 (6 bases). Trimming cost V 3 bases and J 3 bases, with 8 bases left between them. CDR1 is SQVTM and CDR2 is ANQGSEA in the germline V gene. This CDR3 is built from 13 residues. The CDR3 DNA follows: TGCAGCGTTGATGCAGGGGACACCGGGGAGCTGTTTTTT. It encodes CSVDAGDTGELFF.

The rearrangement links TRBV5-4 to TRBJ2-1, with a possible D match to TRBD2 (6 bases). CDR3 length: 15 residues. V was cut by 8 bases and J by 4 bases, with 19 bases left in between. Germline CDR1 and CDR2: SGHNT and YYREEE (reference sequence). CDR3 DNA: TGTGCCAGTCAACCCCCGGGAGTTCTATACAATGAGCAGTTCTTC. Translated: CASQPPGVLYNEQFF.

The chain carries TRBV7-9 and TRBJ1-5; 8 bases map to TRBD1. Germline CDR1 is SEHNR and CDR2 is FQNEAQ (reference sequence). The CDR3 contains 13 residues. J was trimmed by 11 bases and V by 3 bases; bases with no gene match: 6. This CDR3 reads CASSLDRESAQHF. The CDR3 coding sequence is TGTGCCAGCAGCTTGGACAGGGAATCAGCCCAGCATTTT.

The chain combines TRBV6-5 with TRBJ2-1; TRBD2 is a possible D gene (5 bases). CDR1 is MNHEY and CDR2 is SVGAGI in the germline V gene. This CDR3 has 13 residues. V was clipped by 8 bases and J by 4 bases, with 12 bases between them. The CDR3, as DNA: TGTGCCAGCCTTGGAGGCCGATACAATGAGCAGTTCTTC. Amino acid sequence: CASLGGRYNEQFF.

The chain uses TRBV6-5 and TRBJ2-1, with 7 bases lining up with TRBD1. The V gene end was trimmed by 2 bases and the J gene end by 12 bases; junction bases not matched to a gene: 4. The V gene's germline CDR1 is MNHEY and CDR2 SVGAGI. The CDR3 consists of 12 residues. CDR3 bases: TGTGCCAGCAGTTACCCCCGGGACAGGCAGTTCTTC. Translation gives CASSYPRDRQFF.

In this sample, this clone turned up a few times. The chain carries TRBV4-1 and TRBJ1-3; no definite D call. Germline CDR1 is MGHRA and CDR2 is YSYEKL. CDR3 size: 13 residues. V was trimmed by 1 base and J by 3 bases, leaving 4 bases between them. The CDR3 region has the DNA TGCGCCAGCAGCCAAGTCGGTGGAAACACCATATATTTT. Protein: CASSQVGGNTIYF.

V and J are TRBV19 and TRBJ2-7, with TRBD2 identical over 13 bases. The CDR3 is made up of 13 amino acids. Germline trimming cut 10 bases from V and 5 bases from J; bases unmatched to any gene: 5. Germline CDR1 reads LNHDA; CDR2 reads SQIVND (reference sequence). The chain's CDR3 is CAKRLAGGNEQYF. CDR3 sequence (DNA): TGTGCCAAAAGACTAGCGGGAGGAAACGAGCAGTACTTC.

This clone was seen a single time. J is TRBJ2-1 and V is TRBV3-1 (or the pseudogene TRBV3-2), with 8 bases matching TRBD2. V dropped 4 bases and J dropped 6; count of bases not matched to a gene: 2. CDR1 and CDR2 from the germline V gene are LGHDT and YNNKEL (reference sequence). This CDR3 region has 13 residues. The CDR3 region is CASSPGLGNEQFF. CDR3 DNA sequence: TGTGCCAGCAGCCCGGGACTAGGCAATGAGCAGTTCTTC.

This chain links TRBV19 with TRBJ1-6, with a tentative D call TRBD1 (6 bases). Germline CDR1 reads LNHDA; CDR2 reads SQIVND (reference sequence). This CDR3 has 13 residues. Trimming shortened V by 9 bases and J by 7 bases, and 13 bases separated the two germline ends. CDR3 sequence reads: CASSGQLNSPLHF. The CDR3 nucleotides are TGTGCCAGCTCAGGACAGTTGAATTCACCCCTCCACTTT.

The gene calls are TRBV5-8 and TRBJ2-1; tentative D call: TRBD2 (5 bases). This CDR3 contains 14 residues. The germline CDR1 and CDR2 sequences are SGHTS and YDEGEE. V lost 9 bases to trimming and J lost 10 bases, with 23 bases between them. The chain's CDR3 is CATPDSISLDEQFF. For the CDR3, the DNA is TGTGCCACCCCGGACTCGATATCGTTGGACGAGCAGTTCTTC.

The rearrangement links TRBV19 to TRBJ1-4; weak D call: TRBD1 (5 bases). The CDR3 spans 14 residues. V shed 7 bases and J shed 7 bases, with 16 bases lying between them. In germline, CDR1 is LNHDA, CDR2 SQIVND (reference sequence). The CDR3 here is CASTGTGNFEKLFF. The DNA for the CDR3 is TGTGCCAGTACCGGGACTGGGAATTTTGAAAAACTGTTTTTT.

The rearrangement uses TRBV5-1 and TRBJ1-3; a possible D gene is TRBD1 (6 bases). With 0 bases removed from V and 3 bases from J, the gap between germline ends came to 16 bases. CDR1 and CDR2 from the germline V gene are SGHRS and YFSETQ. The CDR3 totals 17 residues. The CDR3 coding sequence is TGCGCCAGCAGCTTGGAAGCGGGGGCGAGTAGTGGAAACACCATATATTTT. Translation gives CASSLEAGASSGNTIYF.

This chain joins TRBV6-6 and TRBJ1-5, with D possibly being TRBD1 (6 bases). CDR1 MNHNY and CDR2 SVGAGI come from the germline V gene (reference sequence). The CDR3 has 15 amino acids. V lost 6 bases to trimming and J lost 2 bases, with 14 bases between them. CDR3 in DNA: TGTGCCAGCAGACAGGGAGGTGGGGGCAATCAGCCCCAGCATTTT. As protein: CASRQGGGGNQPQHF.

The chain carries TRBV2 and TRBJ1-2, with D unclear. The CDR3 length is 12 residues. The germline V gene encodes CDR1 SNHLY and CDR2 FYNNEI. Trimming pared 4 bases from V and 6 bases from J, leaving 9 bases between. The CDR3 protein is CASSVQRDGYTF. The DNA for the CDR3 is TGTGCCAGCAGTGTCCAGCGAGATGGCTACACCTTC.

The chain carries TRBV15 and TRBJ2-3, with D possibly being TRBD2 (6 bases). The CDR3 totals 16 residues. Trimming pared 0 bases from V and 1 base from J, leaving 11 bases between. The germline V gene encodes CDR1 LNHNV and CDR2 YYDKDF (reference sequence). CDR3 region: CATSRDRASGTDTQYF. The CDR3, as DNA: TGTGCCACCAGCAGAGATCGGGCTAGCGGCACAGATACGCAGTATTTT.

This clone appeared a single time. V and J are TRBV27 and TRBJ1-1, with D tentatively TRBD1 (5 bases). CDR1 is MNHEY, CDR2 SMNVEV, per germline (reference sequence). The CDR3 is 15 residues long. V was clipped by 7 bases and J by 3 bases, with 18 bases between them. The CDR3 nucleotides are TGTGCCAGCACCTTGAGATCGGGGACGGACACTGAAGCTTTCTTT. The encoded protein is CASTLRSGTDTEAFF.

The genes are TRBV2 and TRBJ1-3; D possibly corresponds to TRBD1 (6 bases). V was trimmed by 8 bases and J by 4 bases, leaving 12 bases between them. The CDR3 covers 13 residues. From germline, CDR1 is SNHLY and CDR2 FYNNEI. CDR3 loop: CASGLDRGNTIYF. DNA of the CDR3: TGTGCCAGCGGGCTGGACAGAGGAAACACCATATATTTT.

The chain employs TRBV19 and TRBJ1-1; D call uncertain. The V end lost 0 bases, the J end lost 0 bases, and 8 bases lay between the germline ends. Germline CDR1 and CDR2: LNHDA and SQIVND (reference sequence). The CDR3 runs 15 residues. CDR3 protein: CASSIDPGLNTEAFF. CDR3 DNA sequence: TGTGCCAGTAGTATAGACCCGGGGTTGAACACTGAAGCTTTCTTT.

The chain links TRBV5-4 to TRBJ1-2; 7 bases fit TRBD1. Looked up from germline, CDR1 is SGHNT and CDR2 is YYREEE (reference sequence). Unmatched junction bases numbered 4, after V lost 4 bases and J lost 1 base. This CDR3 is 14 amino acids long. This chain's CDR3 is CASSRDRDNYGYTF. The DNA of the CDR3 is TGTGCCAGCAGCAGGGACAGAGATAACTATGGCTACACCTTC.

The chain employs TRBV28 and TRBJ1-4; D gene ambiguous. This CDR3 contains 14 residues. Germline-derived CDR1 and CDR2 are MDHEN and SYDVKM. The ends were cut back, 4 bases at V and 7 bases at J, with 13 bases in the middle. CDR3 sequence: CASSSQVDLEKLFF. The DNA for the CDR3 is TGTGCCAGCAGTTCGCAGGTTGACCTTGAAAAACTGTTTTTT.

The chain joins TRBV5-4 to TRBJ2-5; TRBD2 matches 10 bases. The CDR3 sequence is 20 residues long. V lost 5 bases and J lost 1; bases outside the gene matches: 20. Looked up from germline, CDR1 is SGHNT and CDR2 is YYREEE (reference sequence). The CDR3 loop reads CASSRLGRGLSSGGQETQYF. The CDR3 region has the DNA TGTGCCAGCAGTCGCTTAGGCAGGGGTTTGTCTAGCGGGGGCCAAGAGACCCAGTACTTC.

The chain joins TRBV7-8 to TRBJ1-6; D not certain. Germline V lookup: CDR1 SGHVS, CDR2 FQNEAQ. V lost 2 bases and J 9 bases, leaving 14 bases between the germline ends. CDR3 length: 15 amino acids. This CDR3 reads CASSLIGSRFSPLHF. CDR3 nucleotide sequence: TGTGCCAGCAGCTTAATTGGCAGCCGGTTTTCACCCCTCCACTTT.

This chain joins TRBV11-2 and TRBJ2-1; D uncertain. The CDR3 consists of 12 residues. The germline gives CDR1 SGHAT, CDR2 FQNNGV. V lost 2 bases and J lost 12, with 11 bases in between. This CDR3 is CASSLRGGGQFF. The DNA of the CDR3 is TGTGCCAGCAGCTTAAGAGGTGGTGGGCAGTTCTTC.